This entry is about one T cell receptor beta chain. This entry is derived from a study of cytomegalovirus exposure and HLA in healthy donors. CDR1 and CDR2 from the germline V gene are MGHDK and SYGVNS. The ends were cut back, 4 bases at V and 6 bases at J, with 10 bases in the middle. The CDR3 spans 12 residues. The PCR made use of 60 Vbeta and 13 Jbeta primers. Clones were read by immunoSEQ multiplex PCR, and TCRdb kept only the in-frame ones, dropping some. The table lists fewer than 100,000 clones. Material: PBMCs. J is TRBJ2-7 and V is TRBV25-1, with unresolved D. The origin of this receptor is a man aged 45-65 years in good health and CMV-seronegative. The CDR3 is CASSAVRSEQYF. The DNA of the CDR3 is TGTGCCAGCAGTGCGGTCCGCTCCGAGCAGTACTTC.